The T cell receptor beta chain under discussion was sequenced for a study of graft-versus-host responses after intestinal transplantation. Study background: Induction using anti-thymocyte globulin, followed by tacrolimus and steroids for about three years, was given to all recipients.

TCRdb's table, derived via immunoSEQ multiplex PCR, lists solely in-frame clones and lacks some. The sample contains under 100,000 clones, around 90% of which appear only once. A remark on this clone: Its antigen is undetermined.

Study-level points and caveats: Association was observed between peak circulating GvH clone levels and early post-transplant HvG declines. Recipient marrow harbored GvH clones, some of which surfaced first in ileum or blood.

Germline V gives CDR1 ENHRY, CDR2 SYGVKD. The CDR3 is 12 amino acids. The V end lost 8 bases, the J end lost 2 bases, and 10 bases lay between the germline ends. This TCR came from a human patient who received an intestinal transplant, so some T cells may come from the graft donor. This chain connects TRBV10-3 to TRBJ2-7; D not resolved. Sequenced here: PBMCs, sampled about 440 days after intestinal transplant. The CDR3 nucleotides are TGTGCCATCGCCCATAGCACCTACGAGCAGTACTTC. Translated, it gives CAIAHSTYEQYF.